This entry lists 30 T cell receptor beta chains sequenced from one sample in a study of blood T cells in healthy people across ages (dated by TCRdb to 2013 to 2016). Library prep was done by 5' RACE. The run used an Illumina HiSeq 2500. The second PCR ran for roughly 7 to 11 cycles and used a J-beta primer mix along with a sample-barcoded 5' primer. TCRdb reran the public reads through fastp at Q25 and MiXCR, keeping productive beta chains. Duplicate CDR3 protein sequences are folded into a single record with the most common DNA and genes. Within this sample are hundreds of thousands of distinct CDR3 sequences, with about 62% of them counted one time only. 22% of the sample lies in the top ten. Sequencing input: blood. The receptors come from a man younger than 45 in good health.

This clonotype has a handful of counts. The junction departs from the called germline gene at one end, perhaps through a read error. This chain uses TRBV20-1 with TRBJ2-3, with D tentatively TRBD1 (6 bases). Per the germline V gene, CDR1 is DFQATT and CDR2 is SNEGSKA (reference sequence). The CDR3 length is 15 residues. The CDR3 sequence is CSARVGASGADTQYF. The CDR3 DNA reads as TGCAGTGCCAGAGTGGGGGCATCGGGCGCAGATACGCAGTATTTT.

V gene TRBV30 combines with J gene TRBJ2-7; 9 bases match TRBD1. The length of the CDR3 is 14 residues. Trimming at V came to 0 bases and at J to 5 bases, leaving 5 bases not matched to a gene. In germline, CDR1 is GTSNPN, CDR2 SVGIG (reference sequence). CDR3 region: CAWSVGQGRNEQYF. CDR3 DNA: TGTGCCTGGAGTGTTGGACAGGGGAGGAACGAGCAGTACTTC.

The chain combines TRBV7-2 with TRBJ2-3; 9 bases line up with TRBD2. V lost 5 bases to trimming and J lost 0 bases; unmatched junction nucleotides: 6. From germline, CDR1 is SGHTA and CDR2 FQGNSA. The CDR3 totals 16 residues. CDR3 in DNA: TGTGCCAGCAGCCCCAGCGGGAGGACTAGCACAGATACGCAGTATTTT. Protein: CASSPSGRTSTDTQYF.

V usage is TRBV5-1 and J usage is TRBJ1-2; no reliable D call. Germline lookup yields CDR1 SGHRS and CDR2 YFSETQ. The V end lost 2 bases, the J end lost 7 bases, and 18 bases lay between the germline ends. The CDR3 extends over 15 amino acids. Written as DNA, the CDR3 is TGCGCCAGCAGCTTAGGAATGGGCCAGCTCAGTGGCTACACCTTC. Its translation is CASSLGMGQLSGYTF. The full variable domain, rest sourced from reference TRBV5-1 and TRBJ1-2, is KAGVTQTPRYLIKTRGQQVTLSCSPISGHRSVSWYQQTPGQGLQFLFEYFSETQRNKGNFPGRFSGRQFSNSRSEMNVSTLELGDSALYLCASSLGMGQLSGYTFGSGTRLTVV.

The J gene is TRBJ1-4, the V gene TRBV20-1; D is uncertain. Trimming took off 3 bases at V and 8 bases at J, with 13 bases between the two ends. Per the germline V gene, CDR1 is DFQATT and CDR2 is SNEGSKA (reference sequence). The CDR3 loop spans 13 amino acids. CDR3 bases: TGCAGTGCTAGTACGGGAGGAGGCGAAAAACTGTTTTTT. Translation: CSASTGGGEKLFF.

This chain links TRBV15 with TRBJ2-4, with unresolved D. The DNA end lines up better with TRBJ2-7; the J call may be wrong. This CDR3 comprises 13 residues. Germline CDR1 LNHNV, CDR2 YYDKDF (reference sequence). The CDR3 nucleotides read TGTGCCACCAGCAGTAGAAAATACTACGAGCAGTACTTC. The encoded protein is CATSSRKYYEQYF.

V gene TRBV6-2 or TRBV6-3 combines with J gene TRBJ2-5; 9 bases agree with TRBD2. The CDR3 is 13 amino acids. CDR1 is MNHEY and CDR2 is SVGEGT in the germline V gene. Losses at the gene ends were 7 bases for V and 4 bases for J; bases not matched to a gene: 4. CDR3 DNA: TGTGCCAGCACCCTAGCGGGAAGAGAGACCCAGTACTTC. Residues: CASTLAGRETQYF.

The rearrangement joins TRBV9 to TRBJ2-5; 11 nucleotides agree with TRBD2. Trimming at V came to 3 bases and at J to 1 base, leaving 5 bases not matched to a gene. The CDR3 loop spans 16 amino acids. Germline lookup yields CDR1 SGDLS and CDR2 YYNGEE. CDR3 sequence: CASSGSSGRPQETQYF. Written as DNA, the CDR3 is TGTGCCAGCAGCGGGTCTAGCGGGAGGCCCCAAGAGACCCAGTACTTC.

The rearrangement uses TRBV4-2 and TRBJ2-7, with D possibly matching TRBD1 (6 bases). The germline V and J ends were trimmed by 0 bases and 1 base, with 13 bases remaining between them. This CDR3 has 16 amino acids. Germline CDR1 and CDR2: LGHNA and YNFKEQ. The CDR3 sequence is CASSQDLTGRSYEQYF. The CDR3 region has the DNA TGTGCCAGCAGCCAAGATTTGACAGGTCGGTCCTACGAGCAGTACTTC.

The chain joins TRBV28 to TRBJ2-1; D is unresolved. V was clipped by 2 bases and J by 0 bases, with 17 bases between them. Germline values: CDR1 MDHEN, CDR2 SYDVKM. The length of the CDR3 is 18 residues. Here the CDR3 DNA reads TGTGCCAGCAGTTTAGTTTTAGGACGAGACCTCTCCTACAATGAGCAGTTCTTC. Amino acid sequence: CASSLVLGRDLSYNEQFF. Variable domain in full (rest from reference TRBV28 and TRBJ2-1): DVKVTQSSRYLVKRTGEKVFLECVQDMDHENMFWYRQDPGLGLRLIYFSYDVKMKEKGDIPEGYSVSREKKERFSLILESASTNQTSMYLCASSLVLGRDLSYNEQFFGPGTRLTVL.

This clonotype was observed a few times. The chain has TRBV5-1 and TRBJ2-7; 9 nucleotides line up with TRBD1. Germline V gene lookup returns CDR1 SGHRS and CDR2 YFSETQ. This CDR3 is built from 17 residues. With 2 bases clipped from V and 1 base from J, the junction kept 10 bases outside the gene matches. Written as DNA, the CDR3 is TGCGCCAGCAGCTTAGCCTATACGGGACAGGGTTCCTACGAGCAGTACTTC. Translated: CASSLAYTGQGSYEQYF.

The chain combines TRBV27 with TRBJ2-3; 12 bases map to TRBD2. Germline assignment: CDR1 MNHEY and CDR2 SMNVEV (reference sequence). The V gene end was trimmed by 5 bases and the J gene end by 9 bases; junction bases not matched to a gene: 3. CDR3 length: 13 residues. The DNA of the CDR3 is TGTGCCAGCAGTCTAGCGGGGGGGGTCACGCAGTATTTT. This sequence encodes CASSLAGGVTQYF.

This chain uses TRBV19 with TRBJ2-7; TRBD1 agrees at 8 bases. The germline CDR1 and CDR2 sequences are LNHDA and SQIVND (reference sequence). CDR3 length: 15 residues. With 3 bases clipped from V and 0 bases from J, the junction kept 4 bases outside the gene matches. The CDR3: CASSMTGENSYEQYF. Here the CDR3 DNA reads TGTGCCAGTAGTATGACAGGGGAAAACTCCTACGAGCAGTACTTC.

The CDR3 spells CASSPRPGSYEQYF. The CDR3 nucleotides read TGTGCCAGCAGTCCCCGACCGGGTTCCTACGAGCAGTACTTC. The chain combines TRBV27 with TRBJ2-7; no clear D. The CDR3 consists of 14 residues. Trimming cost V 5 bases and J 1 base, with 12 bases left between them. CDR1 is MNHEY and CDR2 is SMNVEV in the germline V gene (reference sequence).

The chain has TRBV10-3 and TRBJ1-5; the D is unclear. V gave up 2 bases and J gave up 7 bases, with 15 bases separating them. The CDR3 totals 15 residues. Per germline, CDR1 ENHRY and CDR2 SYGVKD. CDR3 protein: CAISETEEVWQPQHF. CDR3 coding DNA: TGTGCCATCAGTGAGACCGAGGAGGTATGGCAGCCCCAGCATTTT.

The rearrangement links TRBV12-3 or TRBV12-4 to TRBJ2-5; no firm D call. This CDR3 has 12 residues. The V end was cut by 7 bases, the J end by 5 bases, with 11 bases between. The CDR3 nucleotides are TGTGCCAGCACCATCGCGGTGGAGACCCAGTACTTC. Amino acid sequence: CASTIAVETQYF.

This clonotype was found a few times. The rearrangement joins TRBV6-5 to TRBJ2-3; no firm D call. CDR1 and CDR2 (germline): MNHEY, SVGAGI. The CDR3 spans 15 residues. Trimming removed 2 bases from V and 5 bases from J, with 14 bases in between. For the CDR3, the DNA is TGTGCCAGCAGTTACCCTTCCTTGGGGATAGATACGCAGTATTTT. The encoded protein is CASSYPSLGIDTQYF.

This chain uses TRBV20-1 with TRBJ2-5; 12 bases match TRBD1. The end of the DNA is better explained by TRBJ2-7, so the J call may be wrong. The CDR3 is 14 amino acids. Germline V lookup: CDR1 DFQATT, CDR2 SNEGSKA (reference sequence). CDR3 in DNA: TGCAGTGCTATATCCGGGACAGGGGGCCTCGAGCAGTACTTC. Amino acid sequence: CSAISGTGGLEQYF.

This chain links TRBV7-8 with TRBJ2-3; 8 bases are a match to TRBD2. The CDR3 contains 14 residues. V was clipped by 2 bases and J by 11 bases; unmatched bases: 9. The germline gives CDR1 SGHVS, CDR2 FQNEAQ. The DNA of the CDR3 is TGTGCCAGCAGCTTACCCGGGGGGGTCCTCGGGCAGTATTTT. Its protein is CASSLPGGVLGQYF.

The genes are TRBV11-2 and TRBJ2-1; 16 bases map to TRBD2. The CDR3 has 17 residues. Germline CDR1 is SGHAT and CDR2 is FQNNGV. After removal of 5 bases from V and 8 bases from J, the junction contained 9 bases not matched to a gene. The CDR3 coding sequence is TGTGCCAGCAGCCAGCCCTCGGGACTAGCGGGGGGGGATGAGCAGTTCTTC. Its protein is CASSQPSGLAGGDEQFF.

The rearrangement links TRBV7-2 to TRBJ2-7; tentatively, D is TRBD1 or TRBD2 (7 bases each). Germline V lookup: CDR1 SGHTA, CDR2 FQGNSA. The CDR3 covers 13 residues. V was trimmed by 5 bases and J by 9 bases, leaving 17 bases between them. The CDR3 spells CASSPGGVTAQYF. The CDR3 DNA sequence: TGTGCCAGCAGCCCAGGGGGGGTTACTGCGCAGTACTTC.

This clonotype was seen more than once but under ten times. The chain carries TRBV6-6 and TRBJ2-7; D is ambiguous. Trimming removed 2 bases at V and 2 bases at J, with 10 bases between. Looked up from germline, CDR1 is MNHNY and CDR2 is SVGAGI (reference sequence). CDR3 length: 14 residues. The CDR3 here is CASSYRVGTYEQYF. In DNA, the CDR3 is TGTGCCAGCAGTTACCGGGTTGGGACCTACGAGCAGTACTTC.

This clonotype was recorded a few times. The chain carries TRBV3-1 and TRBJ2-1; 10 nucleotides agree with TRBD2. There are 19 residues in the CDR3. V was clipped by 5 bases and J by 1 base; unmatched bases: 14. Looked up from germline, CDR1 is LGHDT and CDR2 is YNNKEL (reference sequence). The CDR3 sequence is CASSDWGASGSTSYNEQFF. CDR3 in DNA: TGTGCCAGCAGCGATTGGGGGGCTAGCGGGAGTACGTCCTACAATGAGCAGTTCTTC.

The chain couples TRBV20-1 to TRBJ1-4, with 9 nucleotides matching TRBD1. The ends lost 6 bases at V and 8 bases at J; junction bases unmatched: 7. This CDR3 is built from 13 residues. Germline V gene lookup returns CDR1 DFQATT and CDR2 SNEGSKA (reference sequence). The CDR3 here is CSAKGTGREKLFF. CDR3 DNA: TGCAGTGCCAAGGGGACAGGGAGGGAAAAACTGTTTTTT.

This rearrangement joins TRBV7-2 to TRBJ2-5; 7 nucleotides match TRBD2. Germline assignment: CDR1 SGHTA and CDR2 FQGNSA. Trimming cost V 7 bases and J 12 bases; bases outside gene matches: 17. The CDR3 consists of 14 residues. CDR3 region: CASTSLPGGSTEYF. Written as DNA, the CDR3 is TGTGCCAGCACCTCTTTGCCCGGCGGGAGTACGGAGTACTTC.

The chain carries TRBV7-2 and TRBJ2-5, with TRBD2 identical over 9 bases. This CDR3 comprises 16 residues. Germline CDR1 and CDR2: SGHTA and FQGNSA. Trimming took 4 bases from V and 4 from J; bases not matched to a gene: 10. The CDR3 protein is CASSYGALAGVETQYF. The CDR3, as DNA: TGTGCCAGCAGCTACGGGGCACTAGCGGGCGTAGAGACCCAGTACTTC.

The J gene is TRBJ2-7, the V gene TRBV5-1, with 11 bases that match TRBD2. Trimming took 4 bases from V and 2 from J; bases not matched to a gene: 8. CDR1 is SGHRS, CDR2 YFSETQ, per germline. The CDR3 has 16 amino acids. CDR3 sequence reads: CASSGFYSGGAYEQYF. The DNA of the CDR3 is TGCGCCAGCAGCGGTTTTTATAGCGGGGGGGCCTACGAGCAGTACTTC.

The chain recombines TRBV5-6 with TRBJ1-2; D possibly corresponds to TRBD1 (5 bases). The CDR3 extends over 15 amino acids. Looked up from germline, CDR1 is SGHDT and CDR2 is YYEEEE. The ends were cut back, 2 bases at V and 5 bases at J, with 16 bases in the middle. Here the CDR3 DNA reads TGTGCCAGCAGCTTATATAGGGACTTCGCATATGGCTACACCTTC. It translates to CASSLYRDFAYGYTF.

This clonotype is a singleton in its sample. The chain employs TRBV6-1 and TRBJ1-2; 7 nucleotides align to TRBD1. J gave up 8 bases and V 5 bases, and 11 bases lay outside the gene matches. This CDR3 spans 14 amino acids. Germline values: CDR1 MNHNS, CDR2 SASEGT. The CDR3 loop reads CASSWDSALEGYTF. The CDR3 nucleotides read TGTGCCAGCAGTTGGGACAGCGCTTTAGAAGGCTACACCTTC.

This clonotype appeared a few times. The rearrangement links TRBV10-3 to TRBJ2-7; D perhaps matches TRBD2 (6 bases). In germline, CDR1 is ENHRY, CDR2 SYGVKD. V lost 5 bases and J lost 2, with 19 bases in between. CDR3 length: 16 residues. CDR3 nucleotides: TGTGCCATCAGTAGACAAGAAACCGGCGGGGCCTACGAGCAGTACTTC. Translating gives CAISRQETGGAYEQYF.